These 22 T cell receptor beta chains came from one sample sequenced in a study of OX40 agonist ivuxolimab in advanced cancers. Sequencing was performed with immunoSEQ multiplex PCR; in TCRdb, only in-frame clones are kept and a portion is missing. The sample contains almost 70,000 clones, 90% to 95% of which appear only once. The specimen was CD4+ or CD8+ T cells sorted from blood, collected in a trial of the OX40 agonist ivuxolimab. The receptors derive from an adult with an advanced solid tumor such as melanoma, head and neck, liver or kidney cancer.

The chain uses TRBV18 and TRBJ2-6, with 12 bases identical to TRBD1. CDR1 is KGHSH, CDR2 LQKENI, per germline. The CDR3 extends over 17 amino acids. V trimming: 3 bases; J trimming: 3 bases; junction bases outside the gene matches: 3. The CDR3 loop is CASSPGQGAGGANVLTF. The CDR3 DNA follows: TGTGCCAGCTCACCGGGACAGGGGGCTGGTGGGGCCAACGTCCTGACTTTC.

This chain connects TRBV6-5 to TRBJ1-2; tentative D call: TRBD1 (5 bases). The V and J ends lost 2 bases and 8 bases respectively, with 12 bases between them. Germline lookup yields CDR1 MNHEY and CDR2 SVGAGI. The length of the CDR3 is 13 residues. CDR3 sequence reads: CASSYRGSGGYTF. CDR3 nucleotide sequence: TGTGCCAGCAGTTACCGGGGCTCAGGGGGCTACACCTTC.

CDR3 loop: CASSQEGWGIVTEAFF. DNA for the CDR3: TGCGCCAGCAGCCAAGAGGGTTGGGGCATTGTGACTGAAGCTTTCTTT. The genes are TRBV4-1 and TRBJ1-1, with D possibly being TRBD1 (5 bases). V shed 0 bases and J shed 5 bases, with 16 bases lying between them. This CDR3 comprises 16 residues. The germline V gene has CDR1 MGHRA and CDR2 YSYEKL.

This clone was seen more than once but under ten times. This sequence joins TRBV6-5 and TRBJ2-7, with TRBD2 matching 7 bases. Losses at the gene ends were 0 bases for V and 7 bases for J; bases not matched to a gene: 0. CDR1 MNHEY and CDR2 SVGAGI come from the germline V gene. The CDR3 sequence is 12 residues long. The chain's CDR3 is CASSYSGLEQYF. The CDR3 DNA reads TGTGCCAGCAGTTACTCGGGACTAGAGCAGTACTTC.

The chain joins TRBV29-1 to TRBJ2-3, with TRBD2 identical over 7 bases. The CDR3 has 15 amino acids. Germline V CDR1 and CDR2: SQVTM, ANQGSEA. Losses at the gene ends were 6 bases for V and 3 bases for J; bases not matched to a gene: 12. CDR3 region: CSVGGSGLRTDTQYF. The CDR3 bases are TGCAGCGTGGGGGGTAGCGGGCTTCGGACAGATACGCAGTATTTT.

This clone has more than one count but fewer than ten. The rearrangement joins TRBV7-3 to TRBJ2-7; no firm D call. CDR1 and CDR2 from the germline V gene are SGHTA and FQGTGA. This CDR3 spans 16 amino acids. V lost 1 base to trimming and J lost 4 bases, with 17 bases between them. Written as DNA, the CDR3 is TGTGCCAGCAGCTTAAACGGGCCCCTTATGCAGTACGAGCAGTACTTC. It is translated as CASSLNGPLMQYEQYF.

The J gene is TRBJ2-5, the V gene TRBV6-6; 10 bases map to TRBD2. Trimming took 7 bases from V and 5 from J; bases not matched to a gene: 7. The CDR3 spans 14 residues. Germline V lookup: CDR1 MNHNY, CDR2 SVGAGI (reference sequence). CDR3 amino acids: CASKLAGVGETQYF. The CDR3 coding sequence is TGTGCCAGCAAGCTAGCGGGAGTTGGGGAGACCCAGTACTTC.

CDR3 in amino acids: CASSPDVPGLVGDEQFF. The CDR3 nucleotides read TGTGCCAGCAGCCCAGATGTGCCGGGACTAGTCGGGGATGAGCAGTTCTTC. The chain links TRBV7-8 to TRBJ2-1; TRBD2 matches 8 bases. The germline V gene encodes CDR1 SGHVS and CDR2 FQNEAQ. With V trimmed by 5 bases and J by 8 bases, 17 bases remained unmatched. This CDR3 is built from 17 residues. Full variable domain (outside the CDR3, taken from reference TRBV7-8 and TRBJ2-1): GAGVSQSPRYKVAKRGQDVALRCDPISGHVSLFWYQQALGQGPEFLTYFQNEAQLDKSGLPSDRFFAERPEGSVSTLKIQRTQQEDSAVYLCASSPDVPGLVGDEQFFGPGTRLTVL.

The chain links TRBV5-4 to TRBJ2-5; 8 nucleotides agree with TRBD2. The CDR3 totals 14 residues. Germline V lookup: CDR1 SGHNT, CDR2 YYREEE (reference sequence). V dropped 3 bases and J dropped 2; count of bases not matched to a gene: 3. The CDR3 DNA sequence: TGTGCCAGCAGCTCCGGGACTAGACAAGAGACCCAGTACTTC. Its translation is CASSSGTRQETQYF.

This clone is a singleton in its sample. The chain is built from TRBV10-3 and TRBJ2-1, with D possibly TRBD2 on 5 matching bases. The germline CDR1 and CDR2 sequences are ENHRY and SYGVKD. The germline V and J ends were trimmed by 6 bases and 7 bases, with 19 bases remaining between them. This CDR3 has 15 amino acids. CDR3 protein: CAISQPREPRNEQFF. The CDR3 DNA reads TGTGCCATCAGCCAACCCCGGGAACCCCGGAATGAGCAGTTCTTC.

This rearrangement joins TRBV19 to TRBJ1-1; no reliable D call. The CDR3 spans 13 residues. Germline V gene sequence: CDR1 LNHDA, CDR2 SQIVND (reference sequence). V gave up 1 base and J gave up 4 bases, with 7 bases separating them. CDR3 residues: CASSIVLGTEAFF. The CDR3 bases are TGTGCCAGTAGTATAGTATTAGGCACTGAAGCTTTCTTT.

The V gene is TRBV14, the J gene TRBJ2-7; 9 bases match TRBD2. After removal of 0 bases from V and 4 bases from J, the junction contained 13 bases not matched to a gene. Germline values: CDR1 SGHDN, CDR2 FVKESK. This CDR3 contains 18 residues. The CDR3 spells CASSQDPEAGGPSYEQYF. The CDR3 nucleotides are TGTGCCAGCAGCCAAGATCCGGAGGCGGGAGGGCCCTCGTACGAGCAGTACTTC.

This sequence joins TRBV28 and TRBJ2-1; D is uncertain. The CDR3 loop spans 12 amino acids. Germline V gene sequence: CDR1 MDHEN, CDR2 SYDVKM. The V end lost 4 bases, the J end lost 9 bases, and 10 bases lay between the germline ends. This chain's CDR3 is CASSSQVGEQFF. The DNA for the CDR3 is TGTGCCAGCAGTTCCCAGGTGGGTGAGCAGTTCTTC.

The CDR3 coding sequence is TGTGCCAGCAGCCCAGTAATCCTAGCGGGAGATAAGGAGACCCAGTACTTC. Amino acid sequence: CASSPVILAGDKETQYF. The rearrangement links TRBV7-8 to TRBJ2-5, with 10 bases fitting TRBD2. The J segment lost 5 bases and the V segment lost 5 bases, leaving 14 bases of the junction unmatched. The CDR3 runs 17 residues. Germline CDR1 and CDR2: SGHVS and FQNEAQ.

This clone came up once. CDR3 sequence reads: CASSLAPLGAREQYF. CDR3 in DNA: TGTGCCAGCAGCTTAGCGCCTCTGGGGGCAAGGGAGCAGTACTTC. The V call is TRBV7-6, the J call TRBJ2-7, with D perhaps TRBD1 (6 bases). Trimming left V 0 bases short and J 7 bases short, with 16 bases between. The V gene's germline CDR1 is SGHVS and CDR2 FNYEAQ. This CDR3 spans 15 amino acids.

This sequence joins TRBV6-6 and TRBJ1-3; the D is unclear. The CDR3 loop spans 13 amino acids. The germline V and J ends were trimmed by 4 bases and 3 bases, with 7 bases remaining between them. The germline gives CDR1 MNHNY, CDR2 SVGAGI (reference sequence). In DNA form, the CDR3 reads TGTGCCAGCAGTTCGGGAGTTGGAAACACCATATATTTT. It specifies CASSSGVGNTIYF.

The gene calls are TRBV14 and TRBJ2-2; D is perhaps TRBD2 (5 bases). V was cut by 4 bases and J by 4 bases, with 10 bases left in between. CDR3 length equals 14 residues. Germline values: CDR1 SGHDN, CDR2 FVKESK. This chain's CDR3 is CASSPTGFTGELFF. DNA for the CDR3: TGTGCCAGCAGCCCTACGGGGTTCACCGGGGAGCTGTTTTTT.

The chain carries TRBV12-5 and TRBJ2-7, with TRBD1 identical over 9 bases. The germline gives CDR1 LGHNT, CDR2 FRNRAP. The CDR3 runs 14 residues. V dropped 1 base and J dropped 6; count of bases not matched to a gene: 4. The CDR3, as DNA: TGTGCTAGTGGTTTGGACAGGGGGCGGGGCGAGCAGTACTTC. This codes for CASGLDRGRGEQYF.

CDR3 sequence: CASSRGKVSHGELFF. The CDR3 DNA reads as TGTGCCAGCAGCCGAGGGAAGGTATCGCACGGGGAGCTGTTTTTT. The chain uses TRBV5-6 and TRBJ2-2, with D perhaps matching TRBD2 (5 bases). V was trimmed by 4 bases and J by 7 bases, leaving 17 bases between them. Looked up from germline, CDR1 is SGHDT and CDR2 is YYEEEE. The CDR3 runs 15 residues.

The chain combines TRBV6-5 with TRBJ1-1, with D unclear. V gave up 5 bases and J gave up 4 bases, with 11 bases separating them. Germline lookup yields CDR1 MNHEY and CDR2 SVGAGI. The CDR3 extends over 13 amino acids. Here the CDR3 DNA reads TGTGCCAGCAGTCGGTCGATCCGCACTGAAGCTTTCTTT. This codes for CASSRSIRTEAFF.

The chain's CDR3 is CASSQSRLSYGYTF. The CDR3 nucleotides are TGCGCCAGCAGTCAATCCCGGCTGAGCTATGGCTACACCTTC. The chain employs TRBV23-1 and TRBJ1-2; D not certain. TRBV23-1 is an open reading frame whose function is uncertain. The germline V and J ends were trimmed by 0 bases and 4 bases, with 9 bases remaining between them. The CDR3 is 14 amino acids.

The chain combines TRBV7-8 with TRBJ2-7; 11 positions agree with TRBD2. CDR3 size: 14 residues. V lost 5 bases and J lost 2; bases outside the gene matches: 2. Germline values: CDR1 SGHVS, CDR2 FQNEAQ. CDR3 region: CASSELAGAYEQYF. The CDR3 DNA is TGTGCCAGCAGCGAACTAGCGGGAGCCTACGAGCAGTACTTC.